This T cell receptor (beta chain) appears in the sequencing data of a study of cytomegalovirus exposure and HLA in healthy donors. About the research overall: There were tens of millions of unique TCRs (from HLA-typed donors) in an early data release. General study findings and limits: The investigators catalogued some 160 TCR beta chains as cytomegalovirus-associated. Prediction of most subjects' HLA-A and HLA-B alleles by TCR beta sequences was reportedly accurate. Presence/absence analyses assumed roughly uniform sequencing depth across donors.

PCR primers comprised 60 Vbeta and 13 Jbeta primers. Sequenced by immunoSEQ multiplex PCR; TCRdb stores in-frame clones only, minus some. The sample lists approximately 140,000 clones, 70% to 75% occurring once. Trimming left V 3 bases short and J 4 bases short, with 12 bases between. Per germline, CDR1 MGHRA and CDR2 YSYEKL. This CDR3 comprises 15 residues. Notes on this clone: Its target is not known.

The chain carries TRBV4-1 and TRBJ2-2, with D perhaps TRBD1 (6 bases). The source is a woman aged 40 to 50 in good health and CMV-seronegative. Sequencing was performed on PBMCs. The CDR3 DNA follows: TGCGCCAGCAGCCAGGGTACAGGGATCACCGGGGAGCTGTTTTTT. Encoded protein: CASSQGTGITGELFF.